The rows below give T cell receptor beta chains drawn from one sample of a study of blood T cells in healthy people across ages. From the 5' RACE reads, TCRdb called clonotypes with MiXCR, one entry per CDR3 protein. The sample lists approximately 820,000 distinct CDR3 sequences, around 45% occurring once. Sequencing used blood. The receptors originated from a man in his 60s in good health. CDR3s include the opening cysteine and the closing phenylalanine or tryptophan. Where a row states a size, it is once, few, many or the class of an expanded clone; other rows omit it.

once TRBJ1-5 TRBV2 CASSEQPNLSNQPQHF
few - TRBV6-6 CASSKGQDYEQYF
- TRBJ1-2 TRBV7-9 CASSSTGTPAGGNYGHTF
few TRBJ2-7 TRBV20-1 CSARVGGGLSSYEQYF
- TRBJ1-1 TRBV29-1 CSVASLNTEAFF
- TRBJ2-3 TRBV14 CASSQDRETRHTDTQYF
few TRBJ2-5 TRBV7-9 CASSLATGETQYF
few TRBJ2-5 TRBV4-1 CASSHPQAGQETQYF
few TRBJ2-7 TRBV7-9 CASSLQGISHEQYF
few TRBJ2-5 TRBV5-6 CASSAGGNEQYF
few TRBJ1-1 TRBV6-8 CASRVLRGLTEAFF
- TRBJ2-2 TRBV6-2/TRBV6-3 CASIMGDNGRLFF
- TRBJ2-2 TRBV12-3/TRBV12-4 CASHRAMIKEELFF
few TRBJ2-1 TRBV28 CASSSIPSGGAANEQFF
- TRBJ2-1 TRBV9 CASSQTSGSYNEQFF
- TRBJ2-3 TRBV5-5 CASSWGTVRTDTQYF
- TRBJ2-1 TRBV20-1 CSARTLTGYDEQFF
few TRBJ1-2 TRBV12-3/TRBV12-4 CASSFLGTAGGYTF
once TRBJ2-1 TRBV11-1 CASSYNAAGSYNEQFF
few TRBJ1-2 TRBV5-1 CASSPESRGGYGYTF
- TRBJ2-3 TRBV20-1 CSAEKAGGLSDTQYF
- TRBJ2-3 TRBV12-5 CASTRGTTIGDTQYF
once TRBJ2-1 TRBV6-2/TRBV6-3 CANSLQGQSYNEQFF
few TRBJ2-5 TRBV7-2 CASSLGSMAAQSQYF
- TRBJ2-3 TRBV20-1 CSARDRVGGTDTQYF
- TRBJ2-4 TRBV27 CASSLGMRGIAKNIQYF
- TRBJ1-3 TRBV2 CASSEEAGQISGNTIYF
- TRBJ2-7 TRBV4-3 CASSQETYSEQYF
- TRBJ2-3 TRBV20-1 CSARIPDGVWEDTQYF
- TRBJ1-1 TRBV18 CASSPPSASVNTEAFF
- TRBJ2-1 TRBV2 CASSVGLAGNEQFF
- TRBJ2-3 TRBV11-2 CTSSLMRTSTDTQYF
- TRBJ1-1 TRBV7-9 CASDPAGFTEAFF
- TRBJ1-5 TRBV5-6 CASSFAGTGSNQPQHF
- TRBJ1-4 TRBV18 CASSADTGEKLFF
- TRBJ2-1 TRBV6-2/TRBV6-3 CASSSSGYNEQFF
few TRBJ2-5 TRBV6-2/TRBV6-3 CASRNRGPETQYF
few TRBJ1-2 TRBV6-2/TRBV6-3 CASKPRDRDRNTF
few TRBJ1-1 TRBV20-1 CSARRLAEAFF
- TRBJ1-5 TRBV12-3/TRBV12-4 CASSYDVSGSQPQHF
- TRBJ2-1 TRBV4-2 CASSQADLNNEQFF
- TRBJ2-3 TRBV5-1 CASRSGRTDTQYF
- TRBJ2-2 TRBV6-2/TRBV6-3 CASSYSYPSGTNTGELFF
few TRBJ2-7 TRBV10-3 CATEVGPTYEQYF
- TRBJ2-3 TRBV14 CASSQGTPTDTQYF
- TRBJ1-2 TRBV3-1 CASSQTGGVYGYTF
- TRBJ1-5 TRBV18 CASSPWGGEQPQHF
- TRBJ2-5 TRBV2 CASSERDREQETQYF
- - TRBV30 CAWSRGVGEETQYF
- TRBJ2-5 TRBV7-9 CASSFSQGNQETQYF
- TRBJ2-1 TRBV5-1 CASSLSLADISYNEQFF
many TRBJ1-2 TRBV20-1 CSASRDGNYGYTF
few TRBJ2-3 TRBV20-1 CSARGLAGVSDTQYF
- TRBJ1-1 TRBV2 CASRLGVGTEAFF
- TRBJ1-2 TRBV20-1 CSARARGHGYTF
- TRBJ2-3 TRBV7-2 CASTGDRVADTQYF
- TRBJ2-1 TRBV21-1 CASSKRDSHYNEQFF
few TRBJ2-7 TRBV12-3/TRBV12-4 CASSWGDYSYEQYF